These 28 T cell receptor beta chains originate from one sample sequenced in a study of blood T cell repertoires in COVID-19. Profiling relied on immunoSEQ multiplex PCR, and the TCRdb table lists in-frame clones only, not all of them. The table has a few hundred thousand clones, more than 65% seen once. The sample comprised peripheral blood. The receptors stem from a human donor with acute or convalescent COVID-19. The donor label of this sample is uncertain.

This clone was detected ten times or more. The chain has TRBV5-1 and TRBJ1-1; TRBD1 matches 8 bases. V trimming: 5 bases; J trimming: 2 bases; junction bases outside the gene matches: 11. CDR3 length: 16 amino acids. Germline CDR1 SGHRS, CDR2 YFSETQ. The CDR3 region has the DNA TGCGCCAGCAGGGTGGACCCAGGGGGCGTAAACACTGAAGCTTTCTTT. Translating it yields CASRVDPGGVNTEAFF.

The chain has TRBV6-5 and TRBJ2-2; TRBD1 agrees at 9 bases. CDR3 size: 15 residues. With 5 bases clipped from V and 5 bases from J, the junction kept 6 bases outside the gene matches. Germline V gene sequence: CDR1 MNHEY, CDR2 SVGAGI. CDR3 bases: TGTGCCAGCAGTCGGGACAGGGTCTTTACCGGGGAGCTGTTTTTT. Translated, it gives CASSRDRVFTGELFF.

This clone was observed a handful of times. The CDR3 spells CASSPGRGARTEAFF. CDR3 coding DNA: TGTGCCAGCAGCCCGGGACGGGGGGCGCGCACTGAAGCTTTCTTT. This sequence joins TRBV7-9 and TRBJ1-1; D possibly corresponds to TRBD1 (6 bases). This CDR3 is 15 amino acids long. V was clipped by 5 bases and J by 4 bases, with 17 bases between them. Looked up from germline, CDR1 is SEHNR and CDR2 is FQNEAQ (reference sequence).

J is TRBJ1-2 and V is TRBV28, with a weak D call TRBD1 (5 bases). Germline V CDR1 and CDR2: MDHEN, SYDVKM. The CDR3 is 14 amino acids. Trimming removed 4 bases at V and 2 bases at J, with 11 bases between. The CDR3 reads CASSYQGANYGYTF. The CDR3 DNA sequence: TGTGCCAGCAGTTACCAGGGTGCCAACTATGGCTACACCTTC.

The chain has TRBV7-9 and TRBJ1-2, with D possibly matching TRBD1 (5 bases). Germline V gene data show CDR1 as SEHNR and CDR2 as FQNEAQ (reference sequence). The CDR3 sequence is 13 residues long. V lost 0 bases and J 6 bases, leaving 8 bases between the germline ends. CDR3 DNA sequence: TGTGCCAGCAGCTTAGCGGCAGGGCATGGCTACACCTTC. It encodes CASSLAAGHGYTF.

This clone turned up a few times. The V and J genes are TRBV5-1 and TRBJ2-2, with 8 bases fitting TRBD2. Trimming took 1 base from V and 5 from J; bases not matched to a gene: 10. The germline V gene encodes CDR1 SGHRS and CDR2 YFSETQ. This CDR3 spans 17 amino acids. DNA for the CDR3: TGCGCCAGCAGCTTGAGAGGCGGGAGGATGGGAACCGGGGAGCTGTTTTTT. Its protein product is CASSLRGGRMGTGELFF.

This chain links TRBV7-9 with TRBJ1-1; 8 bases fit TRBD1. The CDR3 is 13 residues long. With V trimmed by 5 bases and J by 5 bases, 4 bases remained unmatched. CDR1 is SEHNR and CDR2 is FQNEAQ in the germline V gene (reference sequence). CDR3 residues: CASSATGGTEAFF. The CDR3 DNA reads as TGTGCCAGCAGCGCCACAGGGGGAACTGAAGCTTTCTTT.

The rearrangement joins TRBV12-3 or TRBV12-4 to TRBJ1-2, with D uncertain. V shed 5 bases and J shed 6 bases, with 13 bases lying between them. The CDR3 is 13 amino acids. The CDR3 loop is CASSPTYRDGYTF. Written as DNA, the CDR3 is TGTGCCAGCAGTCCAACCTACAGAGATGGCTACACCTTC.

The chain links TRBV29-1 to TRBJ2-6; 12 bases are a match to TRBD1. CDR3 size: 16 residues. The germline gives CDR1 SQVTM, CDR2 ANQGSEA. The ends lost 7 bases at V and 2 bases at J; junction bases unmatched: 6. DNA for the CDR3: TGCAGCGCCCTGGGACAGGGGGCGCCTGGGGCCAACGTCCTGACTTTC. It is translated as CSALGQGAPGANVLTF. The whole variable domain, filled in from reference TRBV29-1 and TRBJ2-6, reads SAVISQKPSRDICQRGTSLTIQCQVDSQVTMMFWYRQQPGQSLTLIATANQGSEATYESGFVIDKFPISRPNLTFSTLTVSNMSPEDSSIYLCSALGQGAPGANVLTFGAGSRLTVL.

The chain carries TRBV7-9 and TRBJ1-2; the D gene is possibly TRBD1 (5 bases). Germline V gene lookup returns CDR1 SEHNR and CDR2 FQNEAQ (reference sequence). The CDR3 length is 16 residues. The V and J ends lost 4 bases and 4 bases respectively, with 19 bases between them. The CDR3 DNA follows: TGTGCCAGCAGCTCTCAAGAGGAGCGGGGGATCTATGGCTACACCTTC. Its protein product is CASSSQEERGIYGYTF.

This clone is a singleton in its sample. The chain employs TRBV5-1 and TRBJ2-5, with D uncertain. Germline loops: CDR1 SGHRS, CDR2 YFSETQ. The CDR3 has 13 amino acids. Trimming shortened V by 4 bases and J by 9 bases, and 16 bases separated the two germline ends. CDR3 sequence reads: CASSLGTTSAQYF. The CDR3 DNA reads as TGCGCCAGCAGCCTGGGAACTACGTCGGCCCAGTACTTC.

The V gene is TRBV19, the J gene TRBJ2-7; 11 bases match TRBD2. The germline V gene encodes CDR1 LNHDA and CDR2 SQIVND (reference sequence). V lost 10 bases to trimming and J lost 7 bases; unmatched junction nucleotides: 12. The CDR3 spans 14 residues. CDR3 residues: CATQTTSGSREQYF. The CDR3 DNA is TGTGCCACCCAGACTACTAGCGGGAGTAGAGAGCAGTACTTC.

On this clone itself: Other nucleotide sequences from this sample produce the same CDR3. V gene TRBV5-1 combines with J gene TRBJ2-7; 9 bases fit TRBD1. V dropped 4 bases and J dropped 3; count of bases not matched to a gene: 5. Germline V gene data show CDR1 as SGHRS and CDR2 as YFSETQ. This CDR3 is 14 amino acids long. In nucleotides, the CDR3 is TGCGCCAGCAGCCCGGGGACAGGGATCTACGAGCAGTACTTC. Translating it yields CASSPGTGIYEQYF.

CDR3 bases: TGTGCCAGCAGCTTAGTCCGGTCAGGGGGTGGCTACACCTTC. Amino acids: CASSLVRSGGGYTF. This chain uses TRBV7-9 with TRBJ1-2; 7 nucleotides align to TRBD1. This CDR3 has 14 residues. Germline-derived CDR1 and CDR2 are SEHNR and FQNEAQ (reference sequence). The V gene end was trimmed by 1 base and the J gene end by 7 bases; junction bases not matched to a gene: 6.

This clone has a single count. V gene TRBV5-1 combines with J gene TRBJ2-5, with a tentative D call TRBD1 (5 bases). Germline V gene sequence: CDR1 SGHRS, CDR2 YFSETQ. Trimming took 4 bases from V and 5 from J, leaving 21 bases between them. CDR3 size: 16 residues. In DNA, the CDR3 is TGCGCCAGCAGCCCTACCGGACACCCCCCCGAGGAGACCCAGTACTTC. Residues: CASSPTGHPPEETQYF.

The rearrangement joins TRBV5-8 to TRBJ1-3; the D gene is possibly TRBD1 (6 bases). CDR3 length: 15 amino acids. Germline V gene data show CDR1 as SGHTS and CDR2 as YDEGEE. The V gene lost 2 bases and the J gene lost 0 bases, with 9 bases spanning the gap. This CDR3 reads CASSLGGSSGNTIYF. CDR3 sequence (DNA): TGTGCCAGCAGCTTAGGGGGATCCTCTGGAAACACCATATATTTT.

The genes are TRBV18 and TRBJ1-3; TRBD1 matches at 8 bases. The CDR3 has 16 amino acids. V trimming: 1 base; J trimming: 2 bases; junction bases outside the gene matches: 4. Per the germline V gene, CDR1 is KGHSH and CDR2 is LQKENI. The CDR3 sequence: CASSPRGQGTGNTIYF. CDR3 sequence (DNA): TGTGCCAGCTCACCACGTGGACAGGGAACTGGAAACACCATATATTTT. Full variable domain (missing parts from reference TRBV18 and TRBJ1-3): NAGVMQNPRHLVRRRGQEARLRCSPMKGHSHVYWYRQLPEEGLKFMVYLQKENIIDESGMPKERFSAEFPKEGPSILRIQQVVRGDSAAYFCASSPRGQGTGNTIYFGEGSWLTVV.

This clone was seen a single time. The V gene is TRBV18, the J gene TRBJ2-6, with D possibly being TRBD1 (6 bases). The V and J ends lost 2 bases and 2 bases respectively, with 13 bases between them. CDR1 and CDR2 from the germline V gene are KGHSH and LQKENI. The CDR3 sequence is 17 residues long. CDR3: CASSPDRMGAGANVLTF. DNA of the CDR3: TGTGCCAGCTCACCAGACAGGATGGGGGCTGGGGCCAACGTCCTGACTTTC.

The rearrangement joins TRBV30 to TRBJ2-7; 14 nucleotides line up with TRBD2. CDR1 and CDR2 from the germline V gene are GTSNPN and SVGIG (reference sequence). The CDR3 runs 17 residues. Trimming removed 2 bases from V and 11 bases from J; junction bases left unmatched: 17. The CDR3 reads CAWSPLRTSGRSTGEYF. The CDR3 DNA reads TGTGCCTGGAGTCCCCTTAGGACTAGCGGGAGGTCCACAGGGGAGTACTTC. The complete variable domain, with remaining parts taken from reference TRBV30 and TRBJ2-7, reads SQTIHQWPATLVQPVGSPLSLECTVEGTSNPNLYWYRQAAGRGLQLLFYSVGIGQISSEVPQNLSASRPQDRQFILSSKKLLLSDSGFYLCAWSPLRTSGRSTGEYFGPGTRLTVT.

CDR3 bases: TGCGCCAGCAGCCTAGGAGGGGATCTTGGGGCTAATGAAAAACTGTTTTTT. Encoded protein: CASSLGGDLGANEKLFF. The V and J genes are TRBV5-1 and TRBJ1-4; TRBD1 might be the D (5 bases). V lost 4 bases to trimming and J lost 3 bases, with 19 bases between them. CDR1 is SGHRS, CDR2 YFSETQ, per germline. The CDR3 runs to 17 residues.

The chain links TRBV6-5 to TRBJ1-2; TRBD1 matches at 8 bases. CDR3 size: 14 residues. Losses at the gene ends were 7 bases for V and 6 bases for J; bases not matched to a gene: 10. The germline gives CDR1 MNHEY, CDR2 SVGAGI. DNA of the CDR3: TGTGCCAGCAACCTCAGACAGGGGACGAATGGCTACACCTTC. It is translated as CASNLRQGTNGYTF.

V and J are TRBV6-6 and TRBJ1-3; tentatively, D is TRBD1 (5 bases). This CDR3 region has 14 residues. V lost 6 bases to trimming and J lost 2 bases, with 11 bases between them. Germline V gene data show CDR1 as MNHNY and CDR2 as SVGAGI (reference sequence). The DNA of the CDR3 is TGTGCCAGCAGCCAGGGTAGGACTGGAAACACCATATATTTT. Translated: CASSQGRTGNTIYF.

The chain is built from TRBV7-2 and TRBJ2-7, with 14 bases identical to TRBD2. The CDR3 covers 15 residues. J gave up 2 bases and V 5 bases, and 2 bases lay outside the gene matches. CDR1 and CDR2 (germline): SGHTA, FQGNSA. This chain's CDR3 is CASSQTSGRAYEQYF. CDR3 coding DNA: TGTGCCAGCAGCCAGACTAGCGGGAGGGCCTACGAGCAGTACTTC.

The V gene is TRBV2, the J gene TRBJ1-2, with 8 bases aligning to TRBD1. This CDR3 region has 13 residues. The germline CDR1 and CDR2 sequences are SNHLY and FYNNEI. Germline trimming cut 4 bases from V and 9 bases from J; bases unmatched to any gene: 7. DNA of the CDR3: TGTGCCAGCAGTGCTACGGGACAGGAACGCTACACCTTC. This gives the protein CASSATGQERYTF.

This chain joins TRBV6-5 and TRBJ1-4, with 7 bases that match TRBD1. Per germline, CDR1 MNHEY and CDR2 SVGAGI. The CDR3 totals 14 residues. J lost 10 bases, V lost 6 bases, and 11 bases had no gene match. The CDR3 sequence is CASSPGQELRKLFF. DNA of the CDR3: TGTGCCAGCAGCCCAGGACAGGAGCTACGAAAACTGTTTTTT.

This chain uses TRBV5-1 with TRBJ2-7; TRBD2 is a possible D gene (7 bases). The CDR3 spans 18 residues. The V end lost 2 bases, the J end lost 3 bases, and 24 bases lay between the germline ends. Germline CDR1 SGHRS, CDR2 YFSETQ. CDR3 sequence reads: CASSFTLGTGSSGYEQYF. CDR3 DNA: TGCGCCAGCAGCTTCACCCTCGGAACAGGGTCTAGCGGCTACGAGCAGTACTTC.

This clone was counted between two and nine times. The V gene is TRBV4-1, the J gene TRBJ2-7, with 13 bases matching TRBD2. The CDR3 spans 16 residues. In germline, CDR1 is MGHRA, CDR2 YSYEKL. Trimming cost V 4 bases and J 0 bases; bases outside gene matches: 3. The chain's CDR3 is CASSPWTSGSSYEQYF. The CDR3 DNA is TGCGCCAGCAGCCCCTGGACTAGCGGGAGCTCCTACGAGCAGTACTTC.

The J gene is TRBJ2-7, the V gene TRBV30, with 11 bases that match TRBD2. The CDR3 spans 15 residues. Losses at the gene ends were 4 bases for V and 2 bases for J; bases not matched to a gene: 7. Germline CDR1 and CDR2: GTSNPN and SVGIG (reference sequence). CDR3 bases: TGTGCCTGGACTACGGGACTAGCGGATGCCTACGAGCAGTACTTC. Encoded protein: CAWTTGLADAYEQYF.